This T cell receptor (beta chain) was captured in a study of post-analysis software for immune sequencing data. Study-level background: Relapsing-remitting, secondary progressive and progressive-relapsing forms of multiple sclerosis all featured among disease courses. General study results and limits: Roughly five TRBV segments appeared more often in patients than in controls, and TRBV5-6, TRBV5-1 and TRBV20-1 were among these. F measure clustering grouped samples strongly by preparation batch.

This CDR3 has 14 residues. Trimming removed 5 bases from V and 1 base from J, with 11 bases in between. Per germline, CDR1 LNHNV and CDR2 YYDKDF (reference sequence). Carried by the TCR beta cDNA libraries were unique molecular identifiers. Each CDR3 protein is one row after TCRdb ran MiXCR on the PCR reads. This table has hundreds of thousands of distinct CDR3 sequences, 45% appearing once. This clonotype was counted only a few times. As yet, its antigen is unknown. The chain recombines TRBV15 with TRBJ1-1, with D maybe TRBD1 (6 bases). The source of this sequence is a girl aged 5 to 17 with multiple sclerosis. Sample: blood. The CDR3 protein is CATSPRQANTEAFF. The CDR3 nucleotides are TGTGCCACCAGCCCCAGACAGGCGAACACTGAAGCTTTCTTT.